What follows is one TCR beta chain and its context. These data originate in a study of shared T cell receptors in the human thymus. Produced via immunoSEQ multiplex PCR; TCRdb's table is partial and in-frame only. The data contain 720,000 or so clones, roughly 85% of them singletons. The same sample was also studied in work on human thymus T cells. That report notes: In corrective heart surgery, resections were taken, and these provided the thymus tissue.

The sample taken for sequencing was thymocytes. This sequence originates from a girl less than two years old with a congenital heart defect.

As DNA, the CDR3 is TGCAGCGTTGAGGGGGGGCCTAGAATTCCCTTGAGCTACACCTTC. Its translation is CSVEGGPRIPLSYTF. The rearrangement links TRBV29-1 to TRBJ1-2; TRBD1 might be the D (6 bases). Germline V gene lookup returns CDR1 SQVTM and CDR2 ANQGSEA. The germline V and J ends were trimmed by 3 bases and 9 bases, with 23 bases remaining between them. CDR3 length: 15 amino acids.